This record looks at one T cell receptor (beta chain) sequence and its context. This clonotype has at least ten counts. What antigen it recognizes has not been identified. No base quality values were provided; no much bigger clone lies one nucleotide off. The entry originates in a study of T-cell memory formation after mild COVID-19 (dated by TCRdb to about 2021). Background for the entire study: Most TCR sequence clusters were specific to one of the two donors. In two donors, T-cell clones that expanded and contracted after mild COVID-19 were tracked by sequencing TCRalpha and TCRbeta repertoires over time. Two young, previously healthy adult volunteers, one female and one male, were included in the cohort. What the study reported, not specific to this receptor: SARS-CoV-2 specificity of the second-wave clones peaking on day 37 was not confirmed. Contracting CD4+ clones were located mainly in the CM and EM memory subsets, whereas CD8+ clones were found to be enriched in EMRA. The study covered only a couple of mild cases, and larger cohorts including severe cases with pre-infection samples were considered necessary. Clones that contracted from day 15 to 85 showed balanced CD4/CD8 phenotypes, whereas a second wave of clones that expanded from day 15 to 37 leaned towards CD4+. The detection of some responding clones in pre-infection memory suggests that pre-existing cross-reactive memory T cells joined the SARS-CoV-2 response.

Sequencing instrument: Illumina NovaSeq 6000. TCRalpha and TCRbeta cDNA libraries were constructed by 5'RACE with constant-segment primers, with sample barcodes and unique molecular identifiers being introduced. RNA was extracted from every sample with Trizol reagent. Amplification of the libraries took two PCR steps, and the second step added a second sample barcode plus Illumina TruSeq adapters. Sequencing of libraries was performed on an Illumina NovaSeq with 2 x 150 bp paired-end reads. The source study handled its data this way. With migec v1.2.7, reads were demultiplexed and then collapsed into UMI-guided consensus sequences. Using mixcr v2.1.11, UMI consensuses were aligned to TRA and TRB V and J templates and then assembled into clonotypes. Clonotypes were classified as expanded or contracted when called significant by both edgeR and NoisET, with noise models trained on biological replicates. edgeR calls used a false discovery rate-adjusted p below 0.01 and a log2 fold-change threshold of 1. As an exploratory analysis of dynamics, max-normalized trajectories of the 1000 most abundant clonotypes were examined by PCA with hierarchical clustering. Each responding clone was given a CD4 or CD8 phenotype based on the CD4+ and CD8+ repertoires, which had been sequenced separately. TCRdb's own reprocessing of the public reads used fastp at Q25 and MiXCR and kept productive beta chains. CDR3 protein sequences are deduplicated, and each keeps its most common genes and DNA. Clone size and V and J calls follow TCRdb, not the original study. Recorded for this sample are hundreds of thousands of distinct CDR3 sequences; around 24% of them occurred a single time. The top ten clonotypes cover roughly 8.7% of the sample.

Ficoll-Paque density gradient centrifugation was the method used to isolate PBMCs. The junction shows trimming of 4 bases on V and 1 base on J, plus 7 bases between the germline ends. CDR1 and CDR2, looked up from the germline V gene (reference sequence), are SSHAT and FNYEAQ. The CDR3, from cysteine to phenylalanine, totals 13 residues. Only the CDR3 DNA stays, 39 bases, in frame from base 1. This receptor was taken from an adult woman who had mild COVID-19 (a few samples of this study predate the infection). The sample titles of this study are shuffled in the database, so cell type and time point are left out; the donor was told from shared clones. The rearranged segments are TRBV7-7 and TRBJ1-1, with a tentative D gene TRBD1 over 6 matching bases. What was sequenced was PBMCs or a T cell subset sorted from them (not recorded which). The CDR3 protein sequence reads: CASSSDRNTEAFF. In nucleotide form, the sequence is TGTGCCAGCAGCTCGGACAGGAACACTGAAGCTTTCTTT.